What follows are 22 T cell receptor beta chains derived from one specimen sequenced in a study of blood T cell repertoires in COVID-19. TCRdb's copy holds only in-frame clones and misses some; the assay was immunoSEQ multiplex PCR. This table has about 240,000 clones, roughly 80% appearing once. Sequencing was performed on peripheral blood. These TCRs come from a woman aged 60 to 75 with active or convalescent COVID-19.

This clone was found a few times. This chain joins TRBV3-1 (or the pseudogene TRBV3-2) and TRBJ1-3; TRBD1 matches 7 bases. CDR3 length equals 14 residues. Germline V gene data show CDR1 as LGHDT and CDR2 as YNNKEL (reference sequence). Germline trimming cut 4 bases from V and 4 bases from J; bases unmatched to any gene: 4. CDR3 coding DNA: TGTGCCAGCAGCCGGAGGGGGCAAGGAAACACCATATATTTT. Protein product: CASSRRGQGNTIYF.

Only a few counts were recorded for this clone. The V gene is TRBV5-4, the J gene TRBJ2-7; D perhaps matches TRBD1 (6 bases). Trimming shortened V by 4 bases and J by 5 bases, and 16 bases separated the two germline ends. The CDR3 length is 14 residues. Per germline, CDR1 SGHNT and CDR2 YYREEE (reference sequence). DNA for the CDR3: TGTGCCAGCAGCGACGGACAGCGGCTCAACGAGCAGTACGTC. Protein: CASSDGQRLNEQYV.

The chain carries TRBV6-5 and TRBJ1-2; D is uncertain. CDR3 size: 14 residues. Trimming stripped 6 bases from V and 2 bases from J, with 13 bases between. Germline V CDR1 and CDR2: MNHEY, SVGAGI. The CDR3, as DNA: TGTGCCAGCAGCACAGATATTCGGAACTATGGCTACACCTTC. The encoded protein is CASSTDIRNYGYTF.

The chain recombines TRBV28 with TRBJ1-2, with a weak D call TRBD1 (5 bases). This CDR3 has 17 amino acids. Germline CDR1 reads MDHEN; CDR2 reads SYDVKM. Trimming removed 5 bases at V and 7 bases at J, with 26 bases between. As DNA, the CDR3 is TGTGCCAGCAGTCCGGACCTCATGACAGCGTGGGGGGTTGGCTACACCTTC. The encoded protein is CASSPDLMTAWGVGYTF.

This clone was counted between two and nine times. The sample contains more than one DNA sequence encoding this CDR3. This rearrangement joins TRBV5-4 to TRBJ1-2; TRBD1 matches 7 bases. CDR3 length equals 14 residues. Germline loops: CDR1 SGHNT, CDR2 YYREEE (reference sequence). V trimming: 3 bases; J trimming: 4 bases; junction bases outside the gene matches: 6. CDR3 amino acids: CASSSGTEPYGYTF. The CDR3 coding sequence is TGTGCCAGCAGCTCTGGGACAGAGCCCTATGGCTACACCTTC.

This clone occurred many times. In nucleotides, the CDR3 is TGTGCCAGCAGTGTTGATAGCGTGAGGAGCTCCTACGAGCAGTACTTC. This gives the protein CASSVDSVRSSYEQYF. J is TRBJ2-7 and V is TRBV2, with a tentative D call TRBD2 (5 bases). CDR1 and CDR2 from the germline V gene are SNHLY and FYNNEI. The CDR3 has 16 amino acids. With 4 bases removed from V and 0 bases from J, the gap between germline ends came to 16 bases.

The gene calls are TRBV5-6 and TRBJ1-2, with D perhaps TRBD1 (5 bases). The CDR3 totals 15 residues. CDR1 and CDR2 (germline): SGHDT, YYEEEE. Trimming stripped 0 bases from V and 2 bases from J, with 11 bases between. The CDR3 DNA is TGTGCCAGCAGCTTGGGGACACCCTCCAACTATGGCTACACCTTC. This encodes CASSLGTPSNYGYTF.

This chain uses TRBV30 with TRBJ2-5, with 9 positions matching TRBD2. The CDR3 contains 18 residues. After removal of 0 bases from V and 4 bases from J, the junction contained 15 bases not matched to a gene. Germline CDR1 reads GTSNPN; CDR2 reads SVGIG (reference sequence). CDR3 amino acids: CAWSVTPPAGGPLETQYF. In DNA, the CDR3 is TGTGCCTGGAGTGTAACCCCCCCGGCGGGAGGGCCGTTAGAGACCCAGTACTTC.

The genes are TRBV7-2 and TRBJ1-2; a possible D gene is TRBD1 (6 bases). Germline V CDR1 and CDR2: SGHTA, FQGNSA. V was shortened by 4 bases and J by 4 bases, with 13 bases between the two germline ends. There are 14 residues in the CDR3. Here the CDR3 reads CASSSVQGLYGYTF. The CDR3 bases are TGTGCCAGCAGCTCGGTACAGGGCCTCTATGGCTACACCTTC. Complete variable domain (other parts from reference TRBV7-2 and TRBJ1-2): GAGVSQSPSNKVTEKGKDVELRCDPISGHTALYWYRQSLGQGLEFLIYFQGNSAPDKSGLPSDRFSAERTGGSVSTLTIQRTQQEDSAVYLCASSSVQGLYGYTFGSGTRLTVV.

This clone has a single count. CDR3 nucleotides: TGCGCCAGCAGCTTACGAGGTGAGCAGTTCTTC. This codes for CASSLRGEQFF. J is TRBJ2-1 and V is TRBV5-1; D gene ambiguous. The CDR3 is 11 amino acids. Germline lookup yields CDR1 SGHRS and CDR2 YFSETQ. V was pared by 2 bases and J by 9 bases, with 6 bases between.

Of note for this clone: At one boundary the junction diverges from the germline segment, which might be a read error. The genes are TRBV4-2 and TRBJ2-1; no definite D call. The CDR3 is 14 amino acids. Germline V lookup: CDR1 LGHNA, CDR2 YNFKEQ. As DNA, the CDR3 is TGTGCCAGCAGCCAAGGAGAATTGATGCGCATAAATGTCTTC. This codes for CASSQGELMRINVF.

J is TRBJ2-7 and V is TRBV5-6, with 9 positions matching TRBD2. The V gene end was trimmed by 2 bases and the J gene end by 6 bases; junction bases not matched to a gene: 6. This CDR3 is built from 14 residues. Germline lookup yields CDR1 SGHDT and CDR2 YYEEEE. CDR3 residues: CASSFAGGLGEQYF. As DNA, the CDR3 is TGTGCCAGCAGCTTTGCGGGAGGGCTAGGCGAGCAGTACTTC.

V is TRBV3-1 (or the pseudogene TRBV3-2) and J is TRBJ1-6; TRBD1 agrees at 8 bases. J gave up 9 bases and V 6 bases, and 13 bases lay outside the gene matches. The germline CDR1 and CDR2 sequences are LGHDT and YNNKEL (reference sequence). The CDR3 spans 16 residues. CDR3 sequence (DNA): TGTGCCAGCAGTAACTCGGACAGGGCGGAGGTTTCACCCCTCCACTTT. Encoded protein: CASSNSDRAEVSPLHF.

The gene calls are TRBV3-1 (or the pseudogene TRBV3-2) and TRBJ2-3; D might be TRBD2 (5 bases). Germline CDR1 LGHDT, CDR2 YNNKEL (reference sequence). CDR3 size: 14 residues. V was cut by 0 bases and J by 3 bases, with 7 bases left in between. The CDR3 DNA is TGTGCCAGCAGCCAAGATCCGGGAACAGATACGCAGTATTTT. Its translation is CASSQDPGTDTQYF.

The rearrangement uses TRBV6-5 and TRBJ1-1; possible D gene TRBD1, 6 bases. From germline, CDR1 is MNHEY and CDR2 SVGAGI. V was trimmed by 5 bases and J by 3 bases, leaving 10 bases between them. CDR3 length: 13 residues. The CDR3 bases are TGTGCCAGCAGTCCCTCAGGGGACACTGAAGCTTTCTTT. This sequence encodes CASSPSGDTEAFF.

The DNA for the CDR3 is TGTGCCAGCAGTCCTGACAGCCCTAACTATGGCTACACCTTC. This translates into CASSPDSPNYGYTF. The chain combines TRBV2 with TRBJ1-2; D may be TRBD1 (5 bases). The V end lost 5 bases, the J end lost 0 bases, and 10 bases lay between the germline ends. The CDR3 is 14 residues long. Germline CDR1 is SNHLY and CDR2 is FYNNEI.

This chain connects TRBV7-9 to TRBJ1-2; TRBD1 might be the D (6 bases). V was clipped by 5 bases and J by 4 bases, with 14 bases between them. The germline CDR1 and CDR2 sequences are SEHNR and FQNEAQ (reference sequence). This CDR3 is built from 14 residues. The CDR3 here is CASSPQGEAYGYTF. DNA of the CDR3: TGTGCCAGCAGCCCACAGGGTGAGGCCTATGGCTACACCTTC.

This sequence joins TRBV10-2 and TRBJ2-1; 8 bases line up with TRBD1. Germline lookup yields CDR1 WSHSY and CDR2 SAAADI. This CDR3 spans 14 amino acids. V trimming: 5 bases; J trimming: 7 bases; junction bases outside the gene matches: 7. The CDR3: CASSSTGASNEQFF. The CDR3 bases are TGCGCCAGCAGTTCGACAGGGGCGTCTAATGAGCAGTTCTTC.

The chain recombines TRBV28 with TRBJ1-6, with 7 bases identical to TRBD1. Looked up from germline, CDR1 is MDHEN and CDR2 is SYDVKM. The trim removed 2 bases at V and 4 bases at J, leaving 14 bases unmatched. The CDR3 consists of 19 residues. The CDR3 sequence: CASSLMGQKGFGYNSPLHF. As DNA, the CDR3 is TGTGCCAGCAGTTTAATGGGACAGAAGGGTTTTGGGTATAATTCACCCCTCCACTTT. The full variable domain, with the rest looked up from reference TRBV28 and TRBJ1-6, is DVKVTQSSRYLVKRTGEKVFLECVQDMDHENMFWYRQDPGLGLRLIYFSYDVKMKEKGDIPEGYSVSREKKERFSLILESASTNQTSMYLCASSLMGQKGFGYNSPLHFGNGTRLTVT.

The chain is built from TRBV6-4 and TRBJ1-6, with TRBD1 as a possible D gene (6 bases). The V gene lost 7 bases and the J gene lost 0 bases, with 10 bases spanning the gap. This CDR3 spans 15 amino acids. CDR1 and CDR2 (germline): MRHNA, SNTAGT. This chain's CDR3 is CASTPRGSYNSPLHF. The CDR3 nucleotides are TGTGCCAGCACTCCCAGGGGCTCCTATAATTCACCCCTCCACTTT.

The chain is built from TRBV9 and TRBJ2-3; 10 nucleotides align to TRBD2. This CDR3 comprises 18 residues. V dropped 3 bases and J dropped 2; count of bases not matched to a gene: 12. The germline V gene encodes CDR1 SGDLS and CDR2 YYNGEE. CDR3 DNA sequence: TGTGCCAGCAGCGAGGAGTCCCTACTAGCGGGGACCACAGATACGCAGTATTTT. Translated: CASSEESLLAGTTDTQYF.

V gene TRBV5-1 combines with J gene TRBJ2-2; unclear D gene. Deletions cut 8 bases from V and 4 bases from J, with 15 bases between. The CDR3 is 14 amino acids. Germline V gives CDR1 SGHRS, CDR2 YFSETQ. This CDR3 reads CASSSTASTGELFF. In DNA form, the CDR3 reads TGCGCCAGTTCATCCACAGCTTCCACCGGGGAGCTGTTTTTT. The variable domain in full, completed from reference TRBV5-1 and TRBJ2-2, reads KAGVTQTPRYLIKTRGQQVTLSCSPISGHRSVSWYQQTPGQGLQFLFEYFSETQRNKGNFPGRFSGRQFSNSRSEMNVSTLELGDSALYLCASSSTASTGELFFGEGSRLTVL.